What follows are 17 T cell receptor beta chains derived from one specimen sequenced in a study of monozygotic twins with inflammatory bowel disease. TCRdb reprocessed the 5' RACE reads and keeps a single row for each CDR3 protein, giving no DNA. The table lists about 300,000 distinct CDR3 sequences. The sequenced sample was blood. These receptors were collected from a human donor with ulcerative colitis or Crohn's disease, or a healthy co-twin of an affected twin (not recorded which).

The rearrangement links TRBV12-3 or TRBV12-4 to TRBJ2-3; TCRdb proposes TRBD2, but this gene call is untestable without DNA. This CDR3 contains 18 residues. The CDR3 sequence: CASSLFWLAGGRGDTQYF.

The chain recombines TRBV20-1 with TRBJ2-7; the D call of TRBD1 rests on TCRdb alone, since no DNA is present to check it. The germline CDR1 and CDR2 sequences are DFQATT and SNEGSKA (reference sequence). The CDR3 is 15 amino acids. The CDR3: CSARVGQNPTSEQYF.

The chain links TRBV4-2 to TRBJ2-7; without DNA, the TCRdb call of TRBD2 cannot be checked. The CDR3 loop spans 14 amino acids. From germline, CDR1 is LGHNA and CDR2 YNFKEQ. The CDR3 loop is CASSPGTSGWEQYF.

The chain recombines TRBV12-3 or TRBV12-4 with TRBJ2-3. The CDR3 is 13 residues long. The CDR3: CASSLALTDTQYF.

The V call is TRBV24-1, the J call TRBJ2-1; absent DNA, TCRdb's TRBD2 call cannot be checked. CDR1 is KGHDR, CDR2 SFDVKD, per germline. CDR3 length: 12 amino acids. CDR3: CATSALGSEQFF.

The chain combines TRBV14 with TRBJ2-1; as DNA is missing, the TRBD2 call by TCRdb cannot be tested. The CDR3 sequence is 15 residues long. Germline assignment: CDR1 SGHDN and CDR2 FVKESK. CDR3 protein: CASSQDGTNYNEQFF.

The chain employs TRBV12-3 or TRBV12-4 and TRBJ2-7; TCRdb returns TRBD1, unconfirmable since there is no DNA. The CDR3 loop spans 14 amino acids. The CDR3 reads CASSFGTDTYEQYF.

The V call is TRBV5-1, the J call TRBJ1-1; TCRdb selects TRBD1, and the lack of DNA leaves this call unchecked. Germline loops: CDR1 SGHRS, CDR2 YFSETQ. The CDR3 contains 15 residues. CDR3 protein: CASKYGRGKDTEAFF.

The chain's CDR3 is CASGGLAGGAGTQYF. The V gene is TRBV25-1, the J gene TRBJ2-3; TCRdb picks TRBD2, but there is no DNA to check that call. Germline CDR1 and CDR2: MGHDK and SYGVNS. The CDR3 runs to 15 residues.

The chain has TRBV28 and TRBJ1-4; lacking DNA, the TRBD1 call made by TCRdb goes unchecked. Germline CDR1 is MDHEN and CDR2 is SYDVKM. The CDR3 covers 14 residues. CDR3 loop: CASSLYQGGEKLFF.

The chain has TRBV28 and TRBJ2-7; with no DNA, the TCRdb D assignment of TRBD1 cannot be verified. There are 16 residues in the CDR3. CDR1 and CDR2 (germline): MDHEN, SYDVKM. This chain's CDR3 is CASRDTTGFTTYEQYF. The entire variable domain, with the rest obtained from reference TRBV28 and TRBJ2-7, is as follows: DVKVTQSSRYLVKRTGEKVFLECVQDMDHENMFWYRQDPGLGLRLIYFSYDVKMKEKGDIPEGYSVSREKKERFSLILESASTNQTSMYLCASRDTTGFTTYEQYFGPGTRLTVT.

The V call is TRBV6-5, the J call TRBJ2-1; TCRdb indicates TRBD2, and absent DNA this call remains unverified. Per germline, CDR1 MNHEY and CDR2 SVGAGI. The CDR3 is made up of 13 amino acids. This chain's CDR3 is CASSYLASNEQFF.

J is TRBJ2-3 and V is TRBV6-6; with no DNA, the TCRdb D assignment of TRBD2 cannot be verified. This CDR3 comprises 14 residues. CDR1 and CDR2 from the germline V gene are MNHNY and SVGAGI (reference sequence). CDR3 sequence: CASRTGTSVDTQYF.

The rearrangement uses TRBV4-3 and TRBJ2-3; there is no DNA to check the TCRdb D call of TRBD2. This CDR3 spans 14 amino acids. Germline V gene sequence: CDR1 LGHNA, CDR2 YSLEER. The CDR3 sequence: CASSQGGSLDTQYF.

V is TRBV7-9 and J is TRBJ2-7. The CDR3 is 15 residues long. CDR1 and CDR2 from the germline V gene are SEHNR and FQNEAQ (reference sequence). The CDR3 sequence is CASSFSLADTYEQYF.

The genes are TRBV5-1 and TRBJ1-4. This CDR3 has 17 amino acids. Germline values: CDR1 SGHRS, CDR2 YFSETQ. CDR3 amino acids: CASSLGRERVLDEKLFF.

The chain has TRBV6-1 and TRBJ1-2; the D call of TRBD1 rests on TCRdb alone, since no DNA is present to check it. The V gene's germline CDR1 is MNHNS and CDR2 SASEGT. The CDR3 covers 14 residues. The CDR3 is CACNRDRGVYGYTF.